The 24 T cell receptor beta chains reported below all come from one sample, sequenced in a study of blood T cell repertoires in COVID-19. The protocol was immunoSEQ multiplex PCR, while the TCRdb copy is restricted to in-frame clones and leaves out a portion. Of more than 200,000 clones listed, about 88% are singletons. The material sequenced was PBMCs or T cells enriched from blood (not recorded which). The receptors shown here come from a woman aged 45-60 years who had recovered from COVID-19.

J is TRBJ2-5 and V is TRBV29-1; 10 bases match TRBD2. The CDR3 loop spans 12 amino acids. Losses at the gene ends were 4 bases for V and 4 bases for J; bases not matched to a gene: 0. Germline loops: CDR1 SQVTM, CDR2 ANQGSEA. CDR3 nucleotides: TGCAGCGTTGGGACTAGCGGAGAGACCCAGTACTTC. This codes for CSVGTSGETQYF.

V usage is TRBV7-6 and J usage is TRBJ2-7; TRBD2 is a possible D gene (5 bases). Germline V lookup: CDR1 SGHVS, CDR2 FNYEAQ. The CDR3 has 14 residues. V lost 7 bases and J lost 4, with 17 bases in between. Written as DNA, the CDR3 is TGTGCCAGCACCTCCCTGCCGGGAAAGTACGAGCAGTACTTC. It specifies CASTSLPGKYEQYF. The full variable domain, rest sourced from reference TRBV7-6 and TRBJ2-7, is GAGVSQSPRYKVTKRGQDVALRCDPISGHVSLYWYRQALGQGPEFLTYFNYEAQQDKSGLPNDRFSAERPEGSISTLTIQRTEQRDSAMYRCASTSLPGKYEQYFGPGTRLTVT.

The V gene is TRBV15, the J gene TRBJ1-4; D is perhaps TRBD1 (5 bases). This CDR3 is built from 16 residues. Trimming removed 0 bases from V and 7 bases from J, with 15 bases in between. The germline gives CDR1 LNHNV, CDR2 YYDKDF (reference sequence). CDR3 sequence reads: CATSRDRAGLSEKLFF. The DNA of the CDR3 is TGTGCCACCAGCAGAGATAGGGCAGGGTTGAGTGAAAAACTGTTTTTT.

The chain is built from TRBV7-6 and TRBJ2-7, with 7 positions matching TRBD1. CDR1 and CDR2 from the germline V gene are SGHVS and FNYEAQ. V was pared by 2 bases and J by 5 bases, with 6 bases of the junction left unmatched. CDR3 length equals 14 residues. This CDR3 reads CASSLRDDRDEQYF. CDR3 nucleotide sequence: TGTGCCAGCAGCTTACGGGATGACAGGGACGAGCAGTACTTC.

The chain recombines TRBV5-1 with TRBJ1-4; D is uncertain. Trimming removed 6 bases from V and 8 bases from J, with 17 bases in between. CDR3 size: 14 residues. CDR1 SGHRS and CDR2 YFSETQ come from the germline V gene. The CDR3 DNA reads TGCGCCAGCACCCAATCCACCCTCGGGGAAAAACTGTTTTTT. This gives the protein CASTQSTLGEKLFF.

The chain recombines TRBV11-2 with TRBJ2-3; tentative D call: TRBD1 (6 bases). In germline, CDR1 is SGHAT, CDR2 FQNNGV. The CDR3 has 17 amino acids. V was shortened by 0 bases and J by 2 bases, with 15 bases between the two germline ends. The CDR3, as DNA: TGTGCCAGCAGCTTAGAGGTAGGGGGTTGGAACACAGATACGCAGTATTTT. Translated, it gives CASSLEVGGWNTDTQYF.

This rearrangement joins TRBV19 to TRBJ2-1; 12 nucleotides align to TRBD2. V dropped 4 bases and J dropped 6; count of bases not matched to a gene: 16. The CDR3 sequence is 19 residues long. The germline gives CDR1 LNHDA, CDR2 SQIVND (reference sequence). The CDR3 nucleotides are TGTGCCAGTAGTAAGCGGACTAGCGGGGCAAGTGGGGCTGGCAATGAGCAGTTCTTC. Protein sequence: CASSKRTSGASGAGNEQFF.

The chain recombines TRBV5-1 with TRBJ1-1; 7 nucleotides line up with TRBD1. The V segment lost 2 bases and the J segment 5 bases; nucleotides outside the gene matches: 15. Germline assignment: CDR1 SGHRS and CDR2 YFSETQ. The CDR3 has 17 amino acids. This CDR3 is CASSFFGTERSMTEAFF. The CDR3 coding sequence is TGCGCCAGCAGCTTCTTCGGGACAGAGAGATCTATGACTGAAGCTTTCTTT.

The chain is built from TRBV20-1 and TRBJ2-7; 14 bases fit TRBD2. CDR3 size: 13 residues. V trimming: 3 bases; J trimming: 6 bases; junction bases outside the gene matches: 1. The germline V gene encodes CDR1 DFQATT and CDR2 SNEGSKA (reference sequence). The CDR3 nucleotides read TGCAGTGCTAGTGGACTAGCGGGAGGCGAGCAGTACTTC. This encodes CSASGLAGGEQYF.

This clone has just one count. This chain's CDR3 is CASSRPSGKATNEKLFF. In DNA form, the CDR3 reads TGTGCCAGCAGCCGACCGAGCGGTAAAGCAACTAATGAAAAACTGTTTTTT. The chain has TRBV7-9 and TRBJ1-4; unclear D gene. V was trimmed by 5 bases and J by 0 bases, leaving 16 bases between them. This CDR3 contains 17 residues. The germline CDR1 and CDR2 sequences are SEHNR and FQNEAQ (reference sequence).

The CDR3 region has the DNA TGTGCCAGCAGTCTAGCGGGAAAACACGAGCAGTACTTC. Its translation is CASSLAGKHEQYF. The V and J genes are TRBV27 and TRBJ2-7; 9 bases are a match to TRBD2. V shed 5 bases and J 5 bases; nucleotides not matched to a gene: 4. The CDR3 runs 13 residues. Germline V lookup: CDR1 MNHEY, CDR2 SMNVEV (reference sequence).

J is TRBJ1-1 and V is TRBV27; a weak D match, TRBD1 (6 bases). The V end was cut by 6 bases, the J end by 3 bases, with 14 bases between. Germline CDR1 and CDR2: MNHEY and SMNVEV (reference sequence). The CDR3 has 14 amino acids. CDR3 region: CASSRPRGDTEAFF. CDR3 bases: TGTGCCAGCAGCCGCCCCAGGGGAGACACTGAAGCTTTCTTT.

The chain carries TRBV11-2 and TRBJ2-1; TRBD2 matches 11 bases. J lost 4 bases, V lost 1 base, and 3 bases had no gene match. The germline V gene encodes CDR1 SGHAT and CDR2 FQNNGV. This CDR3 has 16 amino acids. CDR3 sequence reads: CASSLVTSGSYNEQFF. The CDR3 DNA reads TGTGCCAGCAGCTTAGTCACTAGCGGGAGTTACAATGAGCAGTTCTTC.

This chain uses TRBV18 with TRBJ1-2; the match to TRBD1 covers 11 bases. The V gene's germline CDR1 is KGHSH and CDR2 LQKENI. The J segment lost 3 bases and the V segment lost 4 bases, leaving 1 base of the junction unmatched. This CDR3 contains 14 residues. CDR3 DNA sequence: TGTGCCAGCTCACGGGGACAGGGGGACTATGGCTACACCTTC. Translating it yields CASSRGQGDYGYTF.

This chain links TRBV27 with TRBJ2-1, with D possibly matching TRBD2 (5 bases). Trimming cost V 5 bases and J 12 bases, with 11 bases left between them. The CDR3 runs 11 residues. Per the germline V gene, CDR1 is MNHEY and CDR2 is SMNVEV (reference sequence). DNA of the CDR3: TGTGCCAGCAGTCCGAGGGATCGGCAGTTCTTC. This gives the protein CASSPRDRQFF.

The V call is TRBV7-2, the J call TRBJ2-3; TRBD2 agrees at 8 bases. With 1 base clipped from V and 0 bases from J, the junction kept 6 bases outside the gene matches. The CDR3 is made up of 17 amino acids. Germline CDR1 SGHTA, CDR2 FQGNSA. The CDR3 protein is CASSLVVAGSSTDTQYF. The CDR3 DNA sequence: TGTGCCAGCAGCTTAGTTGTAGCGGGGTCTAGCACAGATACGCAGTATTTT.

The V call is TRBV10-3, the J call TRBJ1-4; weak D call: TRBD1 (5 bases). V was cut by 3 bases and J by 3 bases, with 11 bases left in between. The germline V gene encodes CDR1 ENHRY and CDR2 SYGVKD. There are 15 residues in the CDR3. The CDR3 is CAISDSRGPNEKLFF. In nucleotides, the CDR3 is TGTGCCATCAGTGATAGTAGGGGTCCTAATGAAAAACTGTTTTTT.

The chain has TRBV5-1 and TRBJ2-1, with 7 bases aligning to TRBD2. The J segment lost 0 bases and the V segment lost 4 bases, leaving 10 bases of the junction unmatched. This CDR3 spans 17 amino acids. Germline CDR1 SGHRS, CDR2 YFSETQ. DNA for the CDR3: TGCGCCAGCAGCCCTCCGGTGGGGGAGGGCTCCTACAATGAGCAGTTCTTC. Translated, it gives CASSPPVGEGSYNEQFF.

The chain carries TRBV9 and TRBJ1-1; possibly TRBD1 for D (6 bases). The CDR3 consists of 14 residues. V lost 4 bases and J lost 4, with 14 bases in between. Germline CDR1 and CDR2: SGDLS and YYNGEE. This CDR3 is CASSSQGEVTEAFF. The CDR3 region has the DNA TGTGCCAGCAGCTCACAGGGTGAGGTCACTGAAGCTTTCTTT.

The chain couples TRBV5-1 to TRBJ2-3, with D unclear. Germline values: CDR1 SGHRS, CDR2 YFSETQ. Trimming removed 0 bases at V and 3 bases at J, with 11 bases between. The CDR3 runs 15 residues. For the CDR3, the DNA is TGCGCCAGCAGCTTGGCCGAGGTACTTACAGATACGCAGTATTTT. Its translation: CASSLAEVLTDTQYF.

The rearrangement joins TRBV2 to TRBJ2-1; 8 bases line up with TRBD1. V lost 7 bases and J lost 0; bases outside the gene matches: 5. CDR1 SNHLY and CDR2 FYNNEI come from the germline V gene. The CDR3 has 15 residues. The CDR3 here is CASKRTGSSYNEQFF. CDR3 in DNA: TGTGCCAGCAAGAGGACAGGGTCCTCCTACAATGAGCAGTTCTTC.

The rearrangement joins TRBV28 to TRBJ2-7, with 8 bases matching TRBD2. CDR1 is MDHEN and CDR2 is SYDVKM in the germline V gene. Trimming took 5 bases from V and 2 from J; bases not matched to a gene: 20. This CDR3 is built from 19 residues. The CDR3 sequence: CASSLFNRTLPGLAYEQYF. The CDR3 DNA sequence: TGTGCCAGCAGTCTCTTCAACCGGACCCTACCGGGACTAGCCTACGAGCAGTACTTC.

In this sample, this clone turned up once. The chain couples TRBV7-8 to TRBJ1-3, with D hard to call. This CDR3 has 15 residues. Trimming cost V 4 bases and J 2 bases, with 12 bases left between them. Germline CDR1 SGHVS, CDR2 FQNEAQ. The DNA of the CDR3 is TGTGCCAGCAGCTCAGGAGGGTACGCTGGAAACACCATATATTTT. Protein sequence: CASSSGGYAGNTIYF.

J is TRBJ2-7 and V is TRBV3-1 (or the pseudogene TRBV3-2); 7 bases are a match to TRBD2. V trimming: 6 bases; J trimming: 7 bases; junction bases outside the gene matches: 6. Germline values: CDR1 LGHDT, CDR2 YNNKEL (reference sequence). The CDR3 has 12 amino acids. The CDR3 nucleotides are TGTGCCAGCAGGCTAGCGGACGGGGAGCAGTACTTC. Translating it yields CASRLADGEQYF.